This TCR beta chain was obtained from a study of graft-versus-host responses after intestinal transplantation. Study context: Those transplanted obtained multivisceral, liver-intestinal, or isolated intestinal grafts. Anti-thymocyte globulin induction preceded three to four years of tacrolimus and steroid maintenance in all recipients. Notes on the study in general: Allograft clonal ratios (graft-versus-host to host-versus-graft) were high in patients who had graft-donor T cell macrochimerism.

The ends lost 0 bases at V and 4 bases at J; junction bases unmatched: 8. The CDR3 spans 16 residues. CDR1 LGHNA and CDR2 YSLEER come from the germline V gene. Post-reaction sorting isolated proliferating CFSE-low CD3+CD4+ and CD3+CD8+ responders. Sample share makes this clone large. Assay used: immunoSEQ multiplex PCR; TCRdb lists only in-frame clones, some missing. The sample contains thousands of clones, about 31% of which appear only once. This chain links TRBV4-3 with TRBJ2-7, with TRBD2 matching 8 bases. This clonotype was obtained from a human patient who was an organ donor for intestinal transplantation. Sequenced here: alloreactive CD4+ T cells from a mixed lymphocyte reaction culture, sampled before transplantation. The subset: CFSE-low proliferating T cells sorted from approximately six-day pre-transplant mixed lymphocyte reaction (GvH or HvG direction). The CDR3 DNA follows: TGCGCCAGCAGCCAAGAAGTGAGCGGGAGTGGTTACGAGCAGTACTTC. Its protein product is CASSQEVSGSGYEQYF.